Below, 6 T cell receptor beta chains from the same sample are listed, as sequenced in a study of identical twins. TCRdb re-derived calls from the 5' RACE reads in MiXCR, one entry per CDR3 protein. The table shows roughly 480,000 distinct CDR3 sequences, with 24% occurring only once. These same data were also listed under a study on T cells expressing NK-cell markers.

Sequencing input: CD4+ T cells sorted from blood. The receptors here all came from a woman aged 18-29 years in good health.

The chain uses TRBV20-1 and TRBJ2-7; 10 nucleotides align to TRBD2. The trim removed 3 bases at V and 6 bases at J, leaving 8 bases unmatched. CDR3 size: 14 residues. CDR1 and CDR2 (germline): DFQATT, SNEGSKA (reference sequence). For the CDR3, the DNA is TGCAGTGCTAGTTGGGCTAGCGGGAGCCGCGAGCAGTACTTC. This gives the protein CSASWASGSREQYF.

This sequence joins TRBV6-1 and TRBJ2-5, with 8 bases matching TRBD2. The V and J ends lost 6 bases and 1 base, in that order; junction bases with no gene match: 10. Germline V gives CDR1 MNHNS, CDR2 SASEGT. The CDR3 has 16 residues. The CDR3 protein is CASRPLVAGGQETQYF. The CDR3 DNA reads as TGTGCCAGCAGACCCCTTGTGGCGGGGGGCCAAGAGACCCAGTACTTC.

The J gene is TRBJ2-5, the V gene TRBV7-6; possible D gene TRBD2, 6 bases. Germline lookup yields CDR1 SGHVS and CDR2 FNYEAQ. The CDR3 is made up of 14 amino acids. Trimming shortened V by 5 bases and J by 1 base, and 11 bases separated the two germline ends. The CDR3 DNA follows: TGTGCCAGCAGCCCCCGGGGGAGCCAAGAGACCCAGTACTTC. It encodes CASSPRGSQETQYF.

The CDR3 sequence is CASSSTGGSPEQYF. The CDR3 coding sequence is TGTGCCAGCAGCTCCACGGGAGGGTCGCCCGAGCAGTACTTC. The V and J genes are TRBV13 and TRBJ2-7; 8 nucleotides agree with TRBD2. Germline lookup yields CDR1 PRHDT and CDR2 FYEKMQ (reference sequence). J was trimmed by 6 bases and V by 4 bases; bases with no gene match: 8. The CDR3 consists of 14 residues.

The V gene is TRBV5-1, the J gene TRBJ2-3; D unresolved. CDR1 is SGHRS and CDR2 is YFSETQ in the germline V gene. The length of the CDR3 is 14 residues. Trimming took off 4 bases at V and 2 bases at J, with 11 bases between the two ends. This chain's CDR3 is CASSDGRPTDTQYF. The CDR3 bases are TGCGCCAGCAGCGACGGGCGGCCCACAGATACGCAGTATTTT.

This chain links TRBV10-3 with TRBJ2-3, with D unresolved. The CDR3 is made up of 16 amino acids. The V end lost 2 bases, the J end lost 0 bases, and 12 bases lay between the germline ends. The germline V gene encodes CDR1 ENHRY and CDR2 SYGVKD. CDR3 in DNA: TGTGCCATCAGTGAGGGGCAGGAGACCAGCACAGATACGCAGTATTTT. Amino acid sequence: CAISEGQETSTDTQYF.